The sequence of this T cell receptor (beta chain) was determined in a study of T cells in localized non-small cell lung cancer. TCRdb's copy holds only in-frame clones and misses some; the assay was immunoSEQ multiplex PCR. Of more than 30,000 clones listed, 75% to 90% were seen once; the top ten hold less than 20%. Study-level results: Uninvolved adjacent lung had the highest recorded T cell clonality, with tumor below it.

With V trimmed by 5 bases and J by 6 bases, 9 bases remained unmatched. CDR1 and CDR2 (germline): MNHNY, SVGAGI (reference sequence). CDR3 length: 14 residues. About this clone itself: Its antigen is not known.

This TCR was recovered from a man aged 40 to 75 with stage III lung adenocarcinoma. The chain joins TRBV6-6 to TRBJ1-2; TRBD1 matches at 7 bases. This material consisted of peripheral blood mononuclear cells, taken before any cancer treatment. CDR3 DNA sequence: TGTGCCAGCAGTCCAACAGGGGCCGGGAATGGCTACACCTTC. As protein: CASSPTGAGNGYTF.